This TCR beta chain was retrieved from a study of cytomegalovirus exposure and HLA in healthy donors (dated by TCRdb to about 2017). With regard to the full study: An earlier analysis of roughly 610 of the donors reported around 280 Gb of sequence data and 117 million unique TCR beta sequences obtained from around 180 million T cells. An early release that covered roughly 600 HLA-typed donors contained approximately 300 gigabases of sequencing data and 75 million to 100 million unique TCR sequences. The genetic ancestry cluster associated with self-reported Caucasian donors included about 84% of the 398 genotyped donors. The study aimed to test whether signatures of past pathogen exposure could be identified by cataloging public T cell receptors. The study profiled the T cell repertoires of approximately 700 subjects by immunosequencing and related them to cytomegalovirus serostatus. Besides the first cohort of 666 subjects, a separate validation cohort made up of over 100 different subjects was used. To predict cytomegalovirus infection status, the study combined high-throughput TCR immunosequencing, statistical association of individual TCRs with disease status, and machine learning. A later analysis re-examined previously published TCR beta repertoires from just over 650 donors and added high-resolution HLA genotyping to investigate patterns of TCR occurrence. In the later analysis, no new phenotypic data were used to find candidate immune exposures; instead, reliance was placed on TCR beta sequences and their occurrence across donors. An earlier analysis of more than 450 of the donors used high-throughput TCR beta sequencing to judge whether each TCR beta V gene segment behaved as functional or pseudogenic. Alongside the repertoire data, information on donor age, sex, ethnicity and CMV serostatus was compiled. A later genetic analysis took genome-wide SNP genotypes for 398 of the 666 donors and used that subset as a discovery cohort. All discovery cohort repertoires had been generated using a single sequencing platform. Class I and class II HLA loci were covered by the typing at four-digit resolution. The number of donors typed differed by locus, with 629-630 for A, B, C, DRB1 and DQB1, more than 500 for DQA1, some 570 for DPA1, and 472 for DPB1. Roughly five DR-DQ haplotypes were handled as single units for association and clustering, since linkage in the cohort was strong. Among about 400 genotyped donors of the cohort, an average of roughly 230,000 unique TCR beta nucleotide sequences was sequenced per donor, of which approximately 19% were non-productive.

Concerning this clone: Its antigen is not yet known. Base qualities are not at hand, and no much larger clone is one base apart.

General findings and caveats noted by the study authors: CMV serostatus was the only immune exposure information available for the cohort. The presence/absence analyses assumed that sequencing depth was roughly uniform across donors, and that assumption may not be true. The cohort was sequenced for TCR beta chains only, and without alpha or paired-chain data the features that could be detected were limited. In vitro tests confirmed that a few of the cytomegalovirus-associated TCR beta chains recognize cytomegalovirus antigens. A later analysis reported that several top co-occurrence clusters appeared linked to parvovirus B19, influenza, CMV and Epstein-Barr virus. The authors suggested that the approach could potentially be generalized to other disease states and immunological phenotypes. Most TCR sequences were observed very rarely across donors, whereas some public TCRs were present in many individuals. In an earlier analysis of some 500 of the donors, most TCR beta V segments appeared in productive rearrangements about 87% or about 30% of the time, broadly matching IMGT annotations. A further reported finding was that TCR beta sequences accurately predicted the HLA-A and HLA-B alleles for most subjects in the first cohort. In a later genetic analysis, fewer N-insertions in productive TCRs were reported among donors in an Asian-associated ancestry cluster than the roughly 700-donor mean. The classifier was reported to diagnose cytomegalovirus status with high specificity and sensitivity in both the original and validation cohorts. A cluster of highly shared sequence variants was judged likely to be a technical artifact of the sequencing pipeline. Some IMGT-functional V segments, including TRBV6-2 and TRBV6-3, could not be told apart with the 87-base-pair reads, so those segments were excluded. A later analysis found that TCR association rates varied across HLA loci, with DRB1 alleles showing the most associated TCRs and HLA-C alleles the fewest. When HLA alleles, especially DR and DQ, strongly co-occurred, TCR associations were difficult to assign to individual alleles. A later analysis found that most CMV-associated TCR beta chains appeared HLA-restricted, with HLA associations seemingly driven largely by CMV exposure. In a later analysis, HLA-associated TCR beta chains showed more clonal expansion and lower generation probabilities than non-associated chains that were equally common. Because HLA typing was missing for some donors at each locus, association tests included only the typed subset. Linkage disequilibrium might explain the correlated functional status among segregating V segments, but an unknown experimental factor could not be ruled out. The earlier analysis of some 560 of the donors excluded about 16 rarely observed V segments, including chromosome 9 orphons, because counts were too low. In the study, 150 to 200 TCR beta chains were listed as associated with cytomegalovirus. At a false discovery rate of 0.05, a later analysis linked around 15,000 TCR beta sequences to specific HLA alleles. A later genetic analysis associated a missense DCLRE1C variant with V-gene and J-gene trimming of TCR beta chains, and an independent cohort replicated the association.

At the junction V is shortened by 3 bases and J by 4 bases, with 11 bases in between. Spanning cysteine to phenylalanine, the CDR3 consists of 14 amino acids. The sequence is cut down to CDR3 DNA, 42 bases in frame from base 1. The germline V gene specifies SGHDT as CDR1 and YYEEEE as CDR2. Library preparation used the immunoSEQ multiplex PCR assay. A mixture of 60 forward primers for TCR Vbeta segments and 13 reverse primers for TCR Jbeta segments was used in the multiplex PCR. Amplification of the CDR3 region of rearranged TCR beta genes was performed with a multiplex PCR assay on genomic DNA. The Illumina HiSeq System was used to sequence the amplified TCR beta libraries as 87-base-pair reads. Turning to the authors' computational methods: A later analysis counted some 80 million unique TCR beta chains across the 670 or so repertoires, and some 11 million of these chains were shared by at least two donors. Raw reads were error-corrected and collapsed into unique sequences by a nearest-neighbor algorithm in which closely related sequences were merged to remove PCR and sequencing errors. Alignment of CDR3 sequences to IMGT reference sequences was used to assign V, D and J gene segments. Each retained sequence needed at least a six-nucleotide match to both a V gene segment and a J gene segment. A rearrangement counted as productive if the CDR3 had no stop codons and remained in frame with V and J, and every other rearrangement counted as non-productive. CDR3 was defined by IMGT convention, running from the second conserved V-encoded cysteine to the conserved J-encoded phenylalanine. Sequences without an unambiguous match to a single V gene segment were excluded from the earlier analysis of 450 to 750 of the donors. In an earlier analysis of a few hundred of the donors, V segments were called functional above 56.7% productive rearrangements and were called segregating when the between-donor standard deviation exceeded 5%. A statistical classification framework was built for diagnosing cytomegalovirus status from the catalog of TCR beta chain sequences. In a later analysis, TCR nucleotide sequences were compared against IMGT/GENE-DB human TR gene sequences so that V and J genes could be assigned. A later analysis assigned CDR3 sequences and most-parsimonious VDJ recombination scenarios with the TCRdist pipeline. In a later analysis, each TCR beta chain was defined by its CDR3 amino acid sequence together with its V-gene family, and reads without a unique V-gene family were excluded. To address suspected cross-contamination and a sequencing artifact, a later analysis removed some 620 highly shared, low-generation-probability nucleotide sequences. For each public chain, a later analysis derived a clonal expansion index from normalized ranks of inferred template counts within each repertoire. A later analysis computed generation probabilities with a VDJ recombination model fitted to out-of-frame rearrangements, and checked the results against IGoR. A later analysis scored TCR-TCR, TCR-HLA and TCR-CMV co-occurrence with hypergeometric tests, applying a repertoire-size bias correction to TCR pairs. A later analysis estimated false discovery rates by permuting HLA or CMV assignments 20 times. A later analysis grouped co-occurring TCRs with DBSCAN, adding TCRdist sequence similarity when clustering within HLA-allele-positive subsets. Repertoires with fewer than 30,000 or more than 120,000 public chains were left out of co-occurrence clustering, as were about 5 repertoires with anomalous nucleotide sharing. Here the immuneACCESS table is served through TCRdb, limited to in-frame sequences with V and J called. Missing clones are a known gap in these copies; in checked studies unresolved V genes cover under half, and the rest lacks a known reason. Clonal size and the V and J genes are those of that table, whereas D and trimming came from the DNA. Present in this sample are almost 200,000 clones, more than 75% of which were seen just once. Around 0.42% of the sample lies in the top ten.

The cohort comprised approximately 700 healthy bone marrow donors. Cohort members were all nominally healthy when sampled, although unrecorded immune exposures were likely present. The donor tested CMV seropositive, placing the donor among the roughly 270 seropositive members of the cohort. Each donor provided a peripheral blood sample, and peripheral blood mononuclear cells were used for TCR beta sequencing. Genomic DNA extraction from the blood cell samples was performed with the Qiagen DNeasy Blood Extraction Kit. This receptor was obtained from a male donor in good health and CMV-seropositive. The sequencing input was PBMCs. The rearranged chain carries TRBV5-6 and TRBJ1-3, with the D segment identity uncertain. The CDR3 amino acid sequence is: CASSSTGIGNTIYF. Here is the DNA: TGTGCCAGCAGCTCCACCGGTATAGGAAACACCATATATTTT.